A single sample is the source of the 3 T cell receptor beta chains below, sequenced in a study of CD8 T cells in ankylosing spondylitis. General study findings and limits: For ankylosing spondylitis blood, a TCR beta motif of several highly homologous variants appeared characteristic.

TCRdb re-derived calls from the 5' RACE reads in MiXCR, one entry per CDR3 protein. Of around 430,000 distinct CDR3 sequences listed, 17% are singletons. No antigens are known for them. Material: blood, either unsorted or a sorted T cell fraction (not recorded which). These receptors were collected from a male donor with ankylosing spondylitis.

This clonotype appeared a few times. The V call is TRBV15, the J call TRBJ2-2; tentatively, D is TRBD2 (5 bases). The CDR3 runs to 15 residues. Trimming shortened V by 1 base and J by 1 base, and 7 bases separated the two germline ends. CDR1 and CDR2 (germline): LNHNV, YYDKDF (reference sequence). As DNA, the CDR3 is TGTGCCACCAGCAGAGGAGGAGGGAACACCGGGGAGCTGTTTTTT. This gives the protein CATSRGGGNTGELFF.

The chain joins TRBV29-1 to TRBJ2-1; 10 bases are shared with TRBD2. With 6 bases clipped from V and 1 base from J, the junction kept 3 bases outside the gene matches. The germline V gene encodes CDR1 SQVTM and CDR2 ANQGSEA. The CDR3 extends over 14 amino acids. CDR3 nucleotides: TGCAGCGTGAAGACTAGCGGGTCCTACAATGAGCAGTTCTTC. This gives the protein CSVKTSGSYNEQFF.

J is TRBJ2-5 and V is TRBV11-2; 7 nucleotides match TRBD2. Germline trimming cut 3 bases from V and 2 bases from J; bases unmatched to any gene: 3. Germline loops: CDR1 SGHAT, CDR2 FQNNGV. The CDR3 totals 14 residues. The CDR3 loop reads CASSLGTTQETQYF. In DNA, the CDR3 is TGTGCCAGCAGCTTGGGGACTACTCAAGAGACCCAGTACTTC.